The present TCR beta chain was sequenced within a study of T cell repertoires in cytomegalovirus infection. With respect to this clonotype: The antigen is not known.

One entry per CDR3 protein results from TCRdb running MiXCR on the reads. Of fewer than 200,000 distinct CDR3 sequences in the sample, about 22% were seen once. The CDR3 is 14 amino acids. V gave up 5 bases and J gave up 0 bases, with 11 bases separating them. CDR1 is MGHRA, CDR2 YSYEKL, per germline. The V and J genes are TRBV4-1 and TRBJ2-7; the D is unclear. The sample in question was CD8+ T cells from cultured PBMCs, obtained from culture after CMV antigen stimulation. The TCR originated in a human donor in good health (CMV status not recorded). Some clones in this sample may be carry-over from other donors' samples. CDR3 region: CASSMAQLSYEQYF. CDR3 sequence (DNA): TGCGCCAGCAGCATGGCACAGCTCTCCTACGAGCAGTACTTC.